The T cell receptor (beta chain) described here comes from a study of human T cells and chemical hapten exposure. Across the study: Largely, small differences in pooled library volume made per-sample TCR yields vary.

The time point was: pre-sensitization, week 0. Treatment defined: therapeutic diphenylcyclopropenone sensitization with weekly scalp DPC. Blood was collected ahead of every patch test applied. Germline V gene sequence: CDR1 SGHTA, CDR2 FQGNSA. The CDR3 extends over 17 amino acids. With 1 base clipped from V and 1 base from J, the junction kept 5 bases outside the gene matches. TCRdb reprocessed the RACE reads with MiXCR, giving one entry per CDR3 protein. This sample has approximately 60,000 distinct CDR3 sequences, with around 11% found just once. Sequenced here: whole blood, sampled in connection with sensitization to the hapten diphenylcyclopropenone (DPC). The chain recombines TRBV7-2 with TRBJ2-3; 10 bases match TRBD2. The TCR originated in a woman between 40 and 50 years old with alopecia areata. Some clones in this sample may be carry-over from other donors' samples. This CDR3 reads CASSLGLAGGRTDTQYF. The DNA of the CDR3 is TGTGCCAGCAGCTTAGGATTAGCGGGAGGCCGCACAGATACGCAGTATTTT.